The rows below give T cell receptor beta chains drawn from one sample of a study of blood T cells in healthy people across ages. Using its own MiXCR run on the 5' RACE reads, TCRdb lists one record per CDR3 protein. The sample records some 880,000 distinct CDR3 sequences, roughly 40% being singletons. Sequencing was done on a sample of blood. The source is a man between 18 and 35 years old in good health. The CDR3 runs from the conserved cysteine through the conserved F or W. The D gene is left open where the match is weak. Size is stated for part of the rows, as once, few or many counts, or as a class when the clone is expanded.

v_call	cdr3_length	clone_size	d_call	j_call	cdr3_aa	cdr3_nt
TRBV7-9	15	-	TRBD1	TRBJ1-2	CASSTGGTVAIGYTF	TGTGCCAGCAGCACGGGGGGGACAGTCGCGATTGGCTACACCTTC
TRBV3-1	14	few	-	TRBJ2-5	CASSQDQDQETQYF	TGTGCCAGCAGCCAAGATCAAGACCAAGAGACCCAGTACTTC
TRBV30	16	-	TRBD1	TRBJ2-7	CAWSRALDRGLNEQYF	TGTGCCTGGAGCCGAGCATTGGACAGGGGGCTGAACGAGCAGTACTTC
TRBV10-3	11	many	-	TRBJ2-1	CAISEIDEQFF	TGTGCCATCAGTGAAATAGATGAGCAGTTCTTC
TRBV14	16	-	-	TRBJ2-7	CASSLHGPTSTRLQYF	TGTGCCAGCAGCCTTCACGGACCAACTTCAACTAGATTGCAGTACTTC
TRBV7-8	15	-	-	TRBJ2-7	CASSLRSRAWVEQYF	TGTGCCAGCAGCCTAAGGTCCAGGGCGTGGGTGGAGCAGTACTTC
TRBV19	16	-	TRBD1	TRBJ1-5	CASRTGQGAGNQPQHF	TGTGCCAGTAGGACCGGACAGGGCGCCGGCAATCAGCCCCAGCATTTT
TRBV28	13	-	-	TRBJ2-7	CATLTASSYEQYF	TGTGCCACGCTTACAGCGAGCTCCTACGAGCAGTACTTC
TRBV18	19	-	TRBD2	TRBJ2-7	CTSSPGLAGGQSSYNEQYF	TGTACCAGCTCACCAGGACTAGCGGGGGGGCAGAGCTCCTACAATGAGCAGTACTTC
TRBV10-3	16	-	TRBD1	TRBJ2-1	CAISEANTGTGNEQFF	TGTGCCATCAGTGAGGCGAATACCGGGACAGGCAATGAGCAGTTCTTC
TRBV10-3	13	many	-	TRBJ1-1	CAIVGTANTEAFF	TGTGCCATCGTTGGGACGGCGAACACTGAAGCTTTCTTT
TRBV29-1	14	few	-	TRBJ1-4	CSVEGTDFGEKLFF	TGCAGCGTTGAAGGGACAGATTTCGGTGAAAAACTGTTTTTT
TRBV20-1	12	many	TRBD2	TRBJ2-1	CSSTSLYNEQFF	TGCAGTTCGACTAGCTTATACAATGAGCAGTTCTTC
TRBV5-1	14	many	-	TRBJ2-3	CASRTDQATDTQYF	TGCGCCAGCAGGACGGACCAAGCCACAGATACGCAGTATTTT
TRBV5-1	14	many	-	TRBJ1-5	CASSLEAGRQPQHF	TGCGCCAGCAGCTTGGAGGCAGGGCGTCAGCCCCAGCATTTT
TRBV4-2	14	many	-	TRBJ2-5	CASSQEALQETQYF	TGTGCCAGCAGCCAAGAGGCCTTACAAGAGACCCAGTACTTC
TRBV5-6	16	-	-	TRBJ2-5	CASRWTGQSYQETQYF	TGTGCCAGCAGATGGACCGGACAGAGCTACCAAGAGACCCAGTACTTC
TRBV14	13	once	-	TRBJ1-2	CASSQGGFSGYTF	TGTGCCAGCAGCCAAGGGGGTTTCTCTGGCTACACCTTC
TRBV6-2/TRBV6-3	14	few	-	TRBJ2-3	CASRGHTSTDTQYF	TGTGCCAGCCGAGGGCATACTAGCACAGATACGCAGTATTTT
TRBV6-6	16	-	-	TRBJ1-1	CASSLPEAGEGTEAFF	TGTGCCAGCAGCCTCCCCGAGGCAGGGGAGGGGACTGAAGCTTTCTTT
TRBV20-1	16	-	TRBD2	TRBJ2-3	CSARPILRGGTDTQYF	TGCAGTGCTAGACCCATACTGCGGGGGGGCACAGATACGCAGTATTTT
TRBV15	13	-	-	TRBJ2-1	CATSREWGYEQFF	TGTGCCACCAGCAGAGAGTGGGGATATGAGCAGTTCTTC
TRBV7-2	15	few	-	TRBJ1-2	CASSFVEPVNYGYTF	TGTGCCAGCAGCTTTGTAGAGCCGGTTAACTATGGCTACACCTTC
TRBV10-3	12	-	-	TRBJ1-1	CAIREEGTEAFF	TGTGCCATCAGGGAGGAGGGGACTGAAGCTTTCTTT
TRBV5-6	15	-	TRBD1	TRBJ1-1	CASSTMGQLNTEAFF	TGTGCCAGCAGCACTATGGGACAGTTGAACACTGAAGCTTTCTTT
TRBV7-9	14	-	TRBD2	TRBJ2-5	CASSPRSGGKTQYF	TGTGCCAGCAGCCCGAGATCGGGGGGAAAGACCCAGTACTTC
TRBV6-2/TRBV6-3	16	-	-	TRBJ2-5	CASRQPDTTTQETQYF	TGTGCCAGCAGGCAACCGGATACTACTACCCAAGAGACCCAGTACTTC
TRBV20-1	16	many	-	TRBJ2-5	CSARATLRQSLETQYF	TGCAGTGCTAGAGCCACCCTAAGACAGTCGCTAGAGACCCAGTACTTC
TRBV14	15	few	TRBD2	TRBJ2-5	CASNQGGSFRDEQYF	TGTGCCAGCAACCAAGGCGGGAGCTTTCGGGATGAGCAGTACTTC
TRBV5-5	15	-	-	TRBJ2-2	CASSSPGPGPKELFF	TGTGCCAGCAGCTCGCCGGGACCCGGTCCAAAGGAGCTGTTTTTT
TRBV7-2	17	-	-	TRBJ2-5	CASSLGGDGFLGETQYF	TGTGCCAGCAGCTTAGGCGGGGACGGGTTTCTTGGAGAGACCCAGTACTTC
TRBV10-3	15	-	TRBD2	TRBJ2-1	CAIGGSGDDFNEQFF	TGTGCCATCGGGGGTAGCGGGGATGATTTCAATGAACAGTTCTTC
TRBV30	15	-	TRBD1	TRBJ1-2	CAWRRTTGSNYGYTF	TGTGCCTGGAGGCGCACGACAGGGAGCAACTATGGCTACACCTTC
TRBV5-1	14	-	-	TRBJ2-5	CASSIIGAQETQYF	TGCGCCAGCAGCATTATCGGGGCTCAGGAGACCCAGTACTTC
TRBV7-2	14	-	TRBD2	TRBJ2-1	CASSQLAGDTEQFF	TGTGCCAGCAGCCAACTAGCGGGAGATACTGAGCAGTTCTTC
TRBV7-9	15	-	TRBD2	TRBJ2-7	CASSPYSGATYEQYF	TGTGCCAGCAGCCCCTATAGCGGGGCGACCTACGAGCAGTACTTC
TRBV18	14	few	TRBD1	TRBJ1-1	CASSQGAQGTEAFF	TGTGCCAGCTCTCAGGGGGCGCAGGGCACTGAAGCTTTCTTT
TRBV10-3	15	-	TRBD1	TRBJ1-4	CAISGTGTGREKLFF	TGTGCCATCAGTGGGACCGGGACAGGGCGCGAAAAACTGTTTTTT
TRBV4-3	16	-	-	TRBJ2-1	CASSQAESYLDNEQFF	TGCGCCAGCAGCCAAGCAGAATCGTACCTCGACAATGAGCAGTTCTTC
TRBV24-1	17	-	TRBD2	TRBJ2-3	CATSAEPGLAGADTQYF	TGTGCCACCAGTGCCGAACCGGGACTAGCGGGAGCAGATACGCAGTATTTT
TRBV5-1	16	-	TRBD2	TRBJ2-3	CASSLELTSGTDTQYF	TGCGCCAGCAGCTTGGAGCTGACTAGCGGGACAGATACGCAGTATTTT
TRBV7-3	15	few	-	TRBJ2-3	CASSSLAYSTDTQYF	TGTGCCAGCAGTTCGCTGGCGTACAGCACAGATACGCAGTATTTT
TRBV7-2	16	-	-	TRBJ2-1	CASSLEGTYAYNEQFF	TGTGCCAGCAGCTTAGAAGGGACGTACGCCTACAATGAGCAGTTCTTC
TRBV4-1	13	-	-	TRBJ2-1	CASSQYAYNEQFF	TGCGCCAGCAGCCAATACGCCTACAATGAGCAGTTCTTC
TRBV12-3/TRBV12-4	18	-	-	TRBJ1-5	CGGEALAGDPYSNRPQHF	TGTGGGGGGGAGGCTTTGGCAGGGGACCCTTATAGCAATCGGCCCCAGCATTTT
TRBV10-3	14	-	-	TRBJ1-1	CAIRRQSSNTEAFF	TGTGCCATCAGGCGACAGAGTTCGAACACTGAAGCTTTCTTT
TRBV20-1	14	-	-	TRBJ2-7	CSARRDPMDYEQYF	TGCAGTGCACGGAGGGATCCCATGGACTACGAGCAGTACTTC
TRBV6-5	13	-	-	TRBJ2-2	CASSYDPPGELFF	TGTGCCAGCAGTTACGATCCCCCCGGGGAGCTGTTTTTT
TRBV9	15	once	-	TRBJ2-5	CASSPEDSYQETQYF	TGTGCCAGCAGCCCGGAGGACAGTTACCAAGAGACCCAGTACTTC
TRBV4-2	16	few	TRBD2	TRBJ2-1	CASSNRLARDADEQFF	TGTGCCAGCAGTAATAGACTAGCGCGGGATGCCGATGAGCAGTTCTTC
TRBV7-2	14	many	-	TRBJ2-5	CASSLEGQQETQYF	TGTGCCAGCAGCTTGGAGGGACAGCAAGAGACCCAGTACTTC
TRBV7-2	14	few	-	TRBJ2-1	CASTLYGGYNEQFF	TGTGCCAGCACCTTATACGGGGGATACAATGAGCAGTTCTTC
TRBV7-2	14	-	-	TRBJ2-1	CASSLDGVYNEQFF	TGTGCCAGCAGCTTAGACGGTGTCTACAATGAGCAGTTCTTC
TRBV24-1	14	-	-	TRBJ2-5	CATSEGERFSEQYF	TGTGCCACCAGTGAAGGGGAGCGTTTTAGTGAGCAGTACTTC
TRBV5-1	14	-	-	TRBJ1-1	CASRTARENTEAFF	TGCGCCAGCAGAACGGCTAGGGAGAACACTGAAGCTTTCTTT